The 16 T cell receptor beta chains presented below share a single source sample, sequenced in a study of sequential checkpoint blockade in melanoma. Profiled with immunoSEQ multiplex PCR; TCRdb holds only in-frame clones, not every one. The sample gives tens of thousands of clones, around 75% of which show up once; 27% is in the top ten. Sample treatment: randomized to nivolumab then ipilimumab (arm A) or the reverse (arm B). The material was CD8+ T cells sorted from blood (inferred from file names), obtained from a patient given nivolumab and ipilimumab in sequence. These receptors all come from a human donor with melanoma.

As concerns this clone: At one end, the junction sequence differs from germline, possibly due to a read error. This rearrangement joins TRBV7-9 to TRBJ1-2; D gene ambiguous. This CDR3 has 12 residues. The germline CDR1 and CDR2 sequences are SEHNR and FQNEAQ (reference sequence). The CDR3, as DNA: TGTGCCGCCCCAGGTTCTAACCATGGCTACACCTTC. Its protein is CAAPGSNHGYTF.

The CDR3: CASRGTGDTGELFF. DNA of the CDR3: TGTGCCAGCAGAGGGACAGGGGACACCGGGGAGCTGTTTTTT. V usage is TRBV6-4 and J usage is TRBJ2-2, with TRBD1 matching 10 bases. The CDR3 is 14 amino acids. Losses at the gene ends were 6 bases for V and 3 bases for J; bases not matched to a gene: 1. CDR1 and CDR2 (germline): MRHNA, SNTAGT.

The chain joins TRBV7-2 to TRBJ2-7; 13 bases are shared with TRBD2. Per germline, CDR1 SGHTA and CDR2 FQGNSA. This CDR3 has 15 amino acids. With 2 bases clipped from V and 6 bases from J, the junction kept 4 bases outside the gene matches. In DNA form, the CDR3 reads TGTGCCAGCAGCTTAACACTAGCGGGAGGGGTCGAGCAGTACTTC. Its protein is CASSLTLAGGVEQYF.

This clone was recorded once. The chain recombines TRBV27 with TRBJ1-5; a weak D match, TRBD1 (5 bases). This CDR3 contains 15 residues. The V end lost 2 bases, the J end lost 6 bases, and 14 bases lay between the germline ends. Germline lookup yields CDR1 MNHEY and CDR2 SMNVEV (reference sequence). CDR3 coding DNA: TGTGCCAGCAGTTTAGGGACGGGAGGAGGTCAGCCCCAGCATTTT. Its protein product is CASSLGTGGGQPQHF.

This clone has just a few counts. The V call is TRBV19, the J call TRBJ1-5, with 10 positions matching TRBD1. J was trimmed by 6 bases and V by 2 bases; bases with no gene match: 1. The V gene's germline CDR1 is LNHDA and CDR2 SQIVND (reference sequence). The CDR3 covers 14 residues. CDR3 DNA: TGTGCCAGTAGTATAAGGGACAGGGGTCAGCCCCAGCATTTT. Protein product: CASSIRDRGQPQHF.

The chain links TRBV4-1 to TRBJ2-1; TRBD2 aligns across 12 bases. Germline CDR1 and CDR2: MGHRA and YSYEKL. Trimming cost V 4 bases and J 9 bases; bases outside gene matches: 10. The CDR3 has 16 amino acids. DNA for the CDR3: TGCGCCAGCAGCCCAAAAGCGGCTAGCGGGAGGGTTGAGCAGTTCTTC. It codes for CASSPKAASGRVEQFF.

The chain is built from TRBV18 and TRBJ2-5, with D possibly matching TRBD1 (6 bases). The CDR3 loop spans 15 amino acids. Germline V CDR1 and CDR2: KGHSH, LQKENI. Trimming removed 6 bases from V and 4 bases from J, with 18 bases in between. The DNA for the CDR3 is TGTGCCAGCTCGGGGGACATAGGGACGGGAGAGACCCAGTACTTC. It specifies CASSGDIGTGETQYF. Full variable domain (rest looked up from reference TRBV18 and TRBJ2-5): NAGVMQNPRHLVRRRGQEARLRCSPMKGHSHVYWYRQLPEEGLKFMVYLQKENIIDESGMPKERFSAEFPKEGPSILRIQQVVRGDSAAYFCASSGDIGTGETQYFGPGTRLLVL.

This CDR3 is CASSVDRGPNEKLFF. CDR3 in DNA: TGTGCCAGCAGCGTAGATAGGGGGCCTAATGAAAAACTGTTTTTT. This sequence joins TRBV9 and TRBJ1-4; TRBD1 aligns across 7 bases. Germline V gene data show CDR1 as SGDLS and CDR2 as YYNGEE. The CDR3 consists of 15 residues. Losses at the gene ends were 0 bases for V and 3 bases for J; bases not matched to a gene: 2.

This chain joins TRBV5-6 and TRBJ2-7; weak D call: TRBD2 (7 bases). The V end was cut by 2 bases, the J end by 5 bases, with 17 bases between. The CDR3 runs 15 residues. CDR1 is SGHDT, CDR2 YYEEEE, per germline. The CDR3 protein is CASSFLGGGRHEQYF. As DNA, the CDR3 is TGTGCCAGCAGCTTCTTGGGAGGGGGACGGCACGAGCAGTACTTC.

This chain uses TRBV6-4 with TRBJ2-2; the match to TRBD2 covers 11 bases. The CDR3 is 14 residues long. The ends lost 5 bases at V and 6 bases at J; junction bases unmatched: 2. Germline CDR1 is MRHNA and CDR2 is SNTAGT. The CDR3 sequence is CASSTSGGAGELFF. DNA of the CDR3: TGTGCCAGCAGTACTAGCGGGGGAGCCGGGGAGCTGTTTTTT.

The rearrangement joins TRBV5-1 to TRBJ2-1; D is perhaps TRBD2 (6 bases). The CDR3 totals 16 residues. The V end was cut by 5 bases, the J end by 0 bases, with 15 bases between. Germline V lookup: CDR1 SGHRS, CDR2 YFSETQ. DNA for the CDR3: TGCGCCAGCAGGGTAGCGGATTGGGGCTCCTACAATGAGCAGTTCTTC. This sequence encodes CASRVADWGSYNEQFF.

With regard to this clone: The same CDR3 is also encoded by other DNA sequences in this sample. This chain links TRBV4-3 with TRBJ2-1; a possible D gene is TRBD1 (5 bases). The CDR3 sequence is 14 residues long. V was shortened by 3 bases and J by 3 bases, with 9 bases between the two germline ends. Germline CDR1 is LGHNA and CDR2 is YSLEER. CDR3 in amino acids: CASSQRQGYNEQFF. The CDR3 bases are TGCGCCAGCAGCCAGCGCCAGGGCTACAATGAGCAGTTCTTC.

This clone is medium-sized in the sample. The rearrangement joins TRBV28 to TRBJ1-5, with no clear D. CDR1 is MDHEN, CDR2 SYDVKM, per germline. V dropped 1 base and J dropped 10 bases, with 8 bases sitting between them. This CDR3 is built from 12 residues. CDR3 residues: CASSLFTEPQHF. The CDR3 nucleotides are TGTGCCAGCAGTTTATTCACAGAACCCCAGCATTTT.

The rearrangement joins TRBV6-5 to TRBJ2-2; 7 bases map to TRBD2. CDR1 MNHEY and CDR2 SVGAGI come from the germline V gene. This CDR3 has 16 amino acids. With V trimmed by 2 bases and J by 2 bases, 5 bases remained unmatched. The CDR3 spells CASSYLGTTNTGELFF. The CDR3, as DNA: TGTGCCAGCAGTTACCTCGGGACTACTAACACCGGGGAGCTGTTTTTT.

The CDR3 spells CASSLGLYSYEQYF. The CDR3 DNA follows: TGTGCCAGCAGTTTGGGCCTCTACAGCTACGAGCAGTACTTC. The J gene is TRBJ2-7, the V gene TRBV27; no definite D call. V was pared by 3 bases and J by 3 bases, with 12 bases between. There are 14 residues in the CDR3. Germline CDR1 MNHEY, CDR2 SMNVEV (reference sequence).

The chain combines TRBV19 with TRBJ1-6; the match to TRBD1 covers 8 bases. Germline-derived CDR1 and CDR2 are LNHDA and SQIVND (reference sequence). V shed 5 bases and J 8 bases; nucleotides not matched to a gene: 5. The CDR3 runs 14 residues. The CDR3 spells CASSAPGGYSPLHF. The CDR3 DNA is TGTGCCAGTAGTGCGCCAGGGGGCTATTCACCCCTCCACTTT.